This T cell receptor (beta chain) was sequenced for a study of blood T cell repertoires in COVID-19. Study in general: Sites across the United States, Italy and Spain contributed samples from acute and convalescent COVID-19.

From germline, CDR1 is SGDLS and CDR2 YYNGEE. The CDR3 extends over 12 amino acids. V was pared by 2 bases and J by 15 bases, with 7 bases of the junction left unmatched. Authors' analysis steps: Reference gene primers were amplified, and this amplification served to estimate nucleated cell counts. Assay: immunoSEQ multiplex PCR; the TCRdb copy retains only in-frame clones and omits some. The V and J calls and clone size were taken over from that table, and D and trimming were inferred from the DNA. The sample consists of about 330,000 clones, about 91% of them appearing once. Sequenced material: peripheral blood. V and J are TRBV9 and TRBJ2-1, with 8 bases that match TRBD2. This clonotype was sampled from a man aged 25-45 years with COVID-19, enrolled during active disease. CDR3 sequence (DNA): TGTGCCAGCAGCGTTATAGCGGGGACGATGTTCTTC. It yields the protein CASSVIAGTMFF.